These 16 T cell receptor beta chains share one sample of origin, sequenced in a study of radiotherapy plus CTLA-4 blockade in lung cancer. The data were produced by immunoSEQ multiplex PCR, yet TCRdb's version contains in-frame clones alone and is incomplete. Of approximately 52,000 clones listed, 70% to 80% are singletons. Sequenced material: peripheral blood, taken from a patient treated with radiotherapy plus ipilimumab. These receptors came from a human donor with non-small cell lung cancer who had a complete response to radiotherapy plus ipilimumab.

This clone showed up just a few times. This sequence joins TRBV18 and TRBJ2-2; TRBD1 aligns across 8 bases. Germline CDR1 and CDR2: KGHSH and LQKENI. The CDR3 has 19 amino acids. Germline trimming cut 2 bases from V and 4 bases from J; bases unmatched to any gene: 15. CDR3 sequence reads: CASSPRRTGTSTGTGELFF. CDR3 DNA sequence: TGTGCCAGCTCACCAAGGAGGACAGGGACTTCCACTGGCACCGGGGAGCTGTTTTTT.

The V and J genes are TRBV18 and TRBJ1-4; D remains unclear. There are 15 residues in the CDR3. CDR1 is KGHSH and CDR2 is LQKENI in the germline V gene. With 2 bases removed from V and 3 bases from J, the gap between germline ends came to 10 bases. CDR3 loop: CASSPLGVPNEKLFF. CDR3 bases: TGTGCCAGCTCACCATTGGGCGTGCCTAATGAAAAACTGTTTTTT.

This sequence joins TRBV6-1 and TRBJ1-1, with D uncertain. Trimming removed 8 bases at V and 1 base at J, with 11 bases between. This CDR3 region has 13 residues. CDR1 and CDR2 from the germline V gene are MNHNS and SASEGT. CDR3 protein: CASRPTGNTEAFF. CDR3 sequence (DNA): TGTGCCAGCCGCCCGACGGGGAACACTGAAGCTTTCTTT.

The genes are TRBV12-5 and TRBJ2-5; D is perhaps TRBD2 (5 bases). The J call may be in error: the DNA end matches TRBJ2-7 better. Per the germline V gene, CDR1 is LGHNT and CDR2 is FRNRAP. This CDR3 is 14 amino acids long. The chain's CDR3 is CASGTGYIASEQYF. As DNA, the CDR3 is TGTGCTAGTGGTACGGGGTACATTGCGAGCGAGCAGTACTTC.

The J gene is TRBJ2-6, the V gene TRBV11-3, with 7 bases that match TRBD1. CDR3 length: 17 amino acids. The junction had 6 bases not matched to a gene; V was cut back by 4 bases and J by 0 bases. The germline CDR1 and CDR2 sequences are SGHNT and YENEEA. This CDR3 reads CASSSRDSSSGANVLTF. The CDR3 DNA sequence: TGTGCCAGCAGCTCAAGGGACAGCAGCTCTGGGGCCAACGTCCTGACTTTC.

V usage is TRBV6-5 and J usage is TRBJ1-1, with unresolved D. Germline V gene data show CDR1 as MNHEY and CDR2 as SVGAGI. Trimming shortened V by 2 bases and J by 5 bases, and 6 bases separated the two germline ends. CDR3 size: 12 residues. Written as DNA, the CDR3 is TGTGCCAGCAGTTACGGGCAGACTGAAGCTTTCTTT. The encoded protein is CASSYGQTEAFF.

This clone was detected once. The chain joins TRBV9 to TRBJ1-4, with D perhaps TRBD1 (5 bases). Trimming removed 0 bases at V and 3 bases at J, with 9 bases between. CDR1 is SGDLS, CDR2 YYNGEE, per germline. This CDR3 comprises 15 residues. CDR3 nucleotide sequence: TGTGCCAGCAGCGTAGCCCCAGGGTCTAATGAAAAACTGTTTTTT. As protein: CASSVAPGSNEKLFF.

The genes are TRBV27 and TRBJ2-7; 8 bases align to TRBD1. The J segment lost 2 bases and the V segment lost 5 bases, leaving 8 bases of the junction unmatched. There are 15 residues in the CDR3. The germline CDR1 and CDR2 sequences are MNHEY and SMNVEV (reference sequence). CDR3 DNA sequence: TGTGCCAGCAGTCCGAGGGGGACAGGCCCCTACGAGCAGTACTTC. This codes for CASSPRGTGPYEQYF.

The chain carries TRBV6-5 and TRBJ1-1, with D tentatively TRBD1 (5 bases). Germline V CDR1 and CDR2: MNHEY, SVGAGI. V dropped 5 bases and J dropped 1 base, with 14 bases sitting between them. The CDR3 sequence is 15 residues long. CDR3 in amino acids: CASSPHRTPNTEAFF. The CDR3 nucleotides read TGTGCCAGCAGTCCCCACAGGACCCCGAACACTGAAGCTTTCTTT.

V and J are TRBV7-2 and TRBJ1-2, with 8 bases identical to TRBD1. The CDR3 sequence is 14 residues long. V lost 1 base, J lost 8 bases, and 6 bases stayed unmatched. Germline V lookup: CDR1 SGHTA, CDR2 FQGNSA. The CDR3 DNA reads as TGTGCCAGCAGCTTAGGAGGCAGGGGGCAAGGCTACACCTTC. Residues: CASSLGGRGQGYTF.

This clone was seen only once. The rearrangement links TRBV5-4 to TRBJ1-5; tentatively, D is TRBD1 (6 bases). This CDR3 has 12 residues. Germline CDR1 and CDR2: SGHNT and YYREEE (reference sequence). Between the trimmed V and J ends, which lost 2 bases and 6 bases, there was a span of 6 bases. In DNA, the CDR3 is TGTGCCAGCAGCTTACAGGGTCAGCCCCAGCATTTT. Its protein is CASSLQGQPQHF.

The J gene is TRBJ2-2, the V gene TRBV28, with unresolved D. This CDR3 contains 14 residues. Germline V lookup: CDR1 MDHEN, CDR2 SYDVKM. V was clipped by 4 bases and J by 3 bases, with 9 bases between them. In DNA form, the CDR3 reads TGTGCCAGCAGTTCCCAGGATTACACCGGGGAGCTGTTTTTT. The encoded protein is CASSSQDYTGELFF.

V usage is TRBV6-1 and J usage is TRBJ2-1, with TRBD2 matching over 10 bases. V lost 4 bases to trimming and J lost 7 bases; unmatched junction nucleotides: 7. The CDR3 spans 15 residues. Germline-derived CDR1 and CDR2 are MNHNS and SASEGT. This chain's CDR3 is CASSVGLAGENEQFF. CDR3 bases: TGTGCCAGCAGTGTGGGGCTAGCGGGAGAAAATGAGCAGTTCTTC.

This sequence joins TRBV6-4 and TRBJ2-7; 9 bases map to TRBD1. V shed 11 bases, J shed 7 bases, and the junction held 15 bases outside the gene matches. CDR3 length: 14 residues. The germline CDR1 and CDR2 sequences are MRHNA and SNTAGT. CDR3 sequence (DNA): TGTGCCGGAAAACGGGACAGGGCGTCTGGGGAGCAGTACTTC. Translated, it gives CAGKRDRASGEQYF.

The chain joins TRBV30 to TRBJ1-5, with D unresolved. Germline V CDR1 and CDR2: GTSNPN, SVGIG (reference sequence). V lost 3 bases and J 3 bases, leaving 6 bases between the germline ends. This CDR3 is 12 amino acids long. The DNA for the CDR3 is TGTGCCTGGAGCGCCTACAATCAGCCCCAGCATTTT. Amino acids: CAWSAYNQPQHF.

The rearrangement links TRBV15 to TRBJ2-5, with D uncertain. CDR3 length equals 13 residues. The germline V gene encodes CDR1 LNHNV and CDR2 YYDKDF (reference sequence). V gave up 1 base and J gave up 5 bases, with 8 bases separating them. CDR3 in DNA: TGTGCCACCAGCAGAGCCACGCGGGAGACCCAGTACTTC. The encoded protein is CATSRATRETQYF.